The T cell receptor beta chain under discussion was sequenced for a study of OX40 agonist ivuxolimab in advanced cancers. The CDR3 extends over 18 amino acids. Germline-derived CDR1 and CDR2 are LGHNT and FRNRAP. The V gene lost 3 bases and the J gene lost 2 bases, with 21 bases spanning the gap. Repertoires were generated with immunoSEQ multiplex PCR, while TCRdb's copy carries only in-frame clones and drops some. The data contain tens of thousands of clones, 86% of them seen just once; the ten biggest clones take up over 0.75%. This clone was detected once. The rearrangement uses TRBV12-5 and TRBJ2-3, with D uncertain. The clonotype comes from an adult with an advanced solid tumor such as melanoma, head and neck, liver or kidney cancer. The sample in question was CD4+ or CD8+ T cells sorted from blood, obtained in a trial of the OX40 agonist ivuxolimab. In DNA, the CDR3 is TGTGCTAGTGGTTTCCGAGTTGCGAATAGTTCCTACACAGATACGCAGTATTTT. This codes for CASGFRVANSSYTDTQYF.